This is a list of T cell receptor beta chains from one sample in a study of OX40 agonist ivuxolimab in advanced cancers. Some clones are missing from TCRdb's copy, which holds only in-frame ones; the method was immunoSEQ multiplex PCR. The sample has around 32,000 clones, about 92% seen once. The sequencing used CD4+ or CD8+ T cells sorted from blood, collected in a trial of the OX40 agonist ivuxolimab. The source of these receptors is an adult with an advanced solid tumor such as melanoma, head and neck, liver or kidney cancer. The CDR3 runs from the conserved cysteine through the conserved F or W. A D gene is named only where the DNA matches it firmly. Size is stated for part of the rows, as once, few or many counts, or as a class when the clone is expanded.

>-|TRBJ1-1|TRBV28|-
TGTGCCAGCTCGTTTGGGGGGGTTACTGAAGCTTTCTTT
CASSFGGVTEAFF
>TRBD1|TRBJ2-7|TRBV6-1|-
TGTGCCAGCAGTTCCGTACAGGGGAAGACCTACGAGCAGTACTTC
CASSSVQGKTYEQYF
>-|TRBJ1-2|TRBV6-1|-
TGTGCCAGCGGCATAGGGGTGGGTTATGGCTACACCTTC
CASGIGVGYGYTF
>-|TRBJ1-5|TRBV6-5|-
TGTGCCAGCAGTTACGTGAGGGGAGGGCAGCCCCAGCATTTT
CASSYVRGGQPQHF
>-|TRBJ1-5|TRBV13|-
TGTGCCAGCAGCTTAGATCGTAGGGTCGGGCAGCCCCAGCATTTT
CASSLDRRVGQPQHF
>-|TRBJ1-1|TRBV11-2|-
TGTGCCAGCAGCTCCACAGGGCCTGAAGCTTTCTTT
CASSSTGPEAFF
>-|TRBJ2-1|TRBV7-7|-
TGTGCTAGCAGCCCCGACGGGGTTGAGCAGTTCTTC
CASSPDGVEQFF
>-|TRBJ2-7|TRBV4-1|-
TGCGCCAGCAGCCCCCGACATTCCTACGAGCAGTACTTC
CASSPRHSYEQYF
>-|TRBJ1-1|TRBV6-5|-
TGTGCCAGCAGTCAATTTAGCTCTAGGGGCACTGAAGCTTTCTTT
CASSQFSSRGTEAFF
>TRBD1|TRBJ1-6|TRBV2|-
TGTGCCAGCAGTGTGGGACAGGGGCTCAATTCACCCCTCCACTTT
CASSVGQGLNSPLHF
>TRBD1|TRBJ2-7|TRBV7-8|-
TGTGCCAGCAGCGCCCACAGGGGTCCATCCTACGAGCAGTACTTC
CASSAHRGPSYEQYF
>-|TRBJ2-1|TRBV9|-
TGTGCCAGCAGCGTAATGTTGACCTACAATGAGCAGTTCTTC
CASSVMLTYNEQFF
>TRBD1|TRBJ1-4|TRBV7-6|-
TGTGCCAGCAGCCCCTATACACCCGACAGGGGCCGAGAAACTAATGAAAAACTGTTTTTT
CASSPYTPDRGRETNEKLFF
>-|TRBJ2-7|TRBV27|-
TGTGCCAGCAGTTTATGGGGAGTCTCGCGGGAGCAGTACTTC
CASSLWGVSREQYF
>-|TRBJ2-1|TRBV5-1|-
TGCGCCAGCAGCTTGGAGGGTACCTCCTACAATGAGCAGTTCTTC
CASSLEGTSYNEQFF
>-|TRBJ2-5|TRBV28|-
TGTGCCAGCAGTTTAAGGGAGACCCAGTACTTC
CASSLRETQYF
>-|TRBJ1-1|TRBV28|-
TGTGCCAGCAGTTTATATGGGGACACTGAAGCTTTCTTT
CASSLYGDTEAFF
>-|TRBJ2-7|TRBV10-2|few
TGCGCCAGCAGTGCCGTAATATCCCCCTACGAGCAGTACTTC
CASSAVISPYEQYF
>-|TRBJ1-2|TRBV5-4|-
TGTGCCAGCAGCTTGGACAGGACGTATGGCTACACCTTC
CASSLDRTYGYTF
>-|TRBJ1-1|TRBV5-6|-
TGTGCCAGCAGCTTGGGGGGACGGGACACTGAAGCTTTCTTT
CASSLGGRDTEAFF
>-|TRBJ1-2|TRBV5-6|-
TGTGCCAGCAGCCACGGGACGGATAACTATGGCTACACCTTC
CASSHGTDNYGYTF
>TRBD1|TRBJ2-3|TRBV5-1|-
TGCGCCAGCAGCCCCCGACAGGGAACGTTGTGGGATACGCAGTATTTT
CASSPRQGTLWDTQYF
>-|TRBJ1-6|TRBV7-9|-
TGTGCCAGCAGCTTAGTAGGGCAGAATTCACCCCTCCACTTT
CASSLVGQNSPLHF
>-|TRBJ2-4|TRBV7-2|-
TGTGCCAGCAGCTTTTACGACCTACTAGGGGATCAGTACTTC
CASSFYDLLGDQYF
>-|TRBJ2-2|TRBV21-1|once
TGTGCCACCCTGCTCCCGACTAGCGGTCACGGGGAGCTGTTTTTT
CATLLPTSGHGELFF
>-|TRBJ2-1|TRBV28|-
TGTGCCAGTACTCTATTCTCCGGGCTAGCGTACAATGAGCAGTTCTTC
CASTLFSGLAYNEQFF
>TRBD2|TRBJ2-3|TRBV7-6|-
TGTGCCAGCAGCTCAGTCGCTAGCGGGGGCCCCTATCTCGCAGATACGCAGTATTTT
CASSSVASGGPYLADTQYF
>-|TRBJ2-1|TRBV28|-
TGTGCCAGCAGTTTAGTAACTGGGGCGGAATACAATGAGCAGTTCTTC
CASSLVTGAEYNEQFF
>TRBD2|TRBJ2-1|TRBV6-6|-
TGTGCCAGCAGGGGGGAGGGAAACAATGAGCAGTTCTTC
CASRGEGNNEQFF
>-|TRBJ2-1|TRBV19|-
TGTGCCAGCTCGGACTTCAGCTCCTACAATGAGCAGTTCTTC
CASSDFSSYNEQFF
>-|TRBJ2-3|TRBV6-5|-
TGTGCCAGCAGTTACGAGTATACAGGGCTCACAGATACGCAGTATTTT
CASSYEYTGLTDTQYF
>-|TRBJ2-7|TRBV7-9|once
TGTGCCAGCAGCTTAGACAGGGCCCACGAGCAGTACTTC
CASSLDRAHEQYF
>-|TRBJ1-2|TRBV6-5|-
TGTGCCAGCACTCCAGGGAACTATGGCTACACCTTC
CASTPGNYGYTF
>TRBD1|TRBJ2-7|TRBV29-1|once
TGCAGCGTTGAGCAGGGGGCCTCCTACGAGCAGTACTTC
CSVEQGASYEQYF
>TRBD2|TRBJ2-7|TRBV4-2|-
TGTGCCAGCAGCCAAGAGGCGGCTAGCGGGACCAACGAGCAGTACTTC
CASSQEAASGTNEQYF
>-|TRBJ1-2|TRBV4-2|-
TGTGCCAGCAGCCAAGTTTCCACCGGGCCTAACTATGGCTACACCTTC
CASSQVSTGPNYGYTF
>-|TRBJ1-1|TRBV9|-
TGTGCCAGCAGCGCATATGGGGGGGACACTGAAGCTTTCTTT
CASSAYGGDTEAFF
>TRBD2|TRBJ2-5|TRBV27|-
TGTGCCAGCAGTAGCGGGGGACCGTACCAAGAGACCCAGTACTTC
CASSSGGPYQETQYF
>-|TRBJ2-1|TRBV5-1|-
TGCGCCAGCAGCAAAGGGACCTCCTACAATGAGCAGTTCTTC
CASSKGTSYNEQFF
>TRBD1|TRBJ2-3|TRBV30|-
TGTGCCTGGGGGGTGGGGACAGGGAGCACAGATACGCAGTATTTT
CAWGVGTGSTDTQYF
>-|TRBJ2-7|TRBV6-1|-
TGTGTCGTCGGGACGCCGTCCTACGAGCAGTACTTC
CVVGTPSYEQYF
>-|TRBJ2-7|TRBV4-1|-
TGCGCCAGCAGCCAAGTTCGGGGGCTATACGAGCAGTACTTC
CASSQVRGLYEQYF
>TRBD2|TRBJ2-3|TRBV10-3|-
TGTGCCATCAGTGAGCGGCGGGAGACAGATACGCAGTATTTT
CAISERRETDTQYF
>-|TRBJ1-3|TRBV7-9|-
TGTGCCAGCAGCTTAAGCACGAGGAGCTCTGGAAACACCATATATTTT
CASSLSTRSSGNTIYF
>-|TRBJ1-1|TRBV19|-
TGTCAGGAACTTAACACTGAAGCTTTCTTT
CQELNTEAFF
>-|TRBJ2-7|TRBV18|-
TGTGCCAGCTCACCAGATTACGACAGGAGATTTTACGAGCAGTACTTC
CASSPDYDRRFYEQYF
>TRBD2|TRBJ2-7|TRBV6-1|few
TGTCTCATTTCCGGGGGGACCTACGAGCAGTACTTC
CLISGGTYEQYF
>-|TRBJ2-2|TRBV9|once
TGTGCCAGCAGCGTAACAGGGGGGGAGCTGTTTTTT
CASSVTGGELFF
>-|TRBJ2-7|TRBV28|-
TGTGCCAGCAGTTTACTGTGGGACCAGGGGCGGGTTCTCGACGAGCAGTACTTC
CASSLLWDQGRVLDEQYF
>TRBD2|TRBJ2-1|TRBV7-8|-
TGTGCCAGCAGACCCTCGGGGGGACCAAGCTCCAATGAGCAGTTCTTC
CASRPSGGPSSNEQFF
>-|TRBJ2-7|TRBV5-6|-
TGTGCCAGCAGCTTTACTGGGAACGAGCAGTACTTC
CASSFTGNEQYF
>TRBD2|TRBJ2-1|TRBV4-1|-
TGCGCCAGCAGCCAAGCGTTGTTACTAGCGTCTGAGCAGTTCTTC
CASSQALLLASEQFF
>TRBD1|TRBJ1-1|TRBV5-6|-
TGTGCCAGCAGCCACCGACAGGGATGGAGGACTGAAGCTTTCTTT
CASSHRQGWRTEAFF